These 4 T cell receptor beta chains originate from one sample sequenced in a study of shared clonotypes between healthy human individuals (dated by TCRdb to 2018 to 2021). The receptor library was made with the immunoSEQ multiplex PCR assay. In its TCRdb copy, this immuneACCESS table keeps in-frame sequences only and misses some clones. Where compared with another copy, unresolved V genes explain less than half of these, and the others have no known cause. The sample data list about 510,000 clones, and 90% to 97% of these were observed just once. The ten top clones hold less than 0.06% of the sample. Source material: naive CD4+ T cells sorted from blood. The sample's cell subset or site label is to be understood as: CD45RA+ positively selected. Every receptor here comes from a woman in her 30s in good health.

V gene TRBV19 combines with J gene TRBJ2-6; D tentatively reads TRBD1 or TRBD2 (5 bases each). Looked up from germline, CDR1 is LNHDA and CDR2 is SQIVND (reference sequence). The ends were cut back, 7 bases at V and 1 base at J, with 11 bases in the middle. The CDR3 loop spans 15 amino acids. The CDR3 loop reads CASNLGPSGANVLTF. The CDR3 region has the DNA TGTGCCAGTAACTTGGGACCTTCTGGGGCCAACGTCCTGACTTTC.

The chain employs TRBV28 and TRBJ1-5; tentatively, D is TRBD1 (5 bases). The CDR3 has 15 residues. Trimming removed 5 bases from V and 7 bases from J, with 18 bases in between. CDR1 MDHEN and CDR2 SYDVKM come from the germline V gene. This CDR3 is CASSPSHLTGQPQHF. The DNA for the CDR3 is TGTGCCAGCAGTCCATCGCACTTAACAGGCCAGCCCCAGCATTTT.

The CDR3 bases are TGTGCCAGCAGCGCTAGGACTAGCGGGAGCTACGAGCAGTACTTC. This codes for CASSARTSGSYEQYF. The chain uses TRBV21-1 and TRBJ2-7; TRBD2 is the table's D call, not checked against the DNA. TRBV21-1 is reported as a pseudogene. There are 15 residues in the CDR3.

CDR3 sequence (DNA): TGTGCCAGCAGCTCACCGGGACAGGGAGGGACTGAAGCTTTCTTT. It yields the protein CASSSPGQGGTEAFF. The rearrangement links TRBV5-4 to TRBJ1-1; 9 nucleotides agree with TRBD1. From germline, CDR1 is SGHNT and CDR2 YYREEE (reference sequence). The CDR3 is 15 residues long. The V segment lost 3 bases and the J segment 5 bases; nucleotides outside the gene matches: 8.